This T cell receptor beta chain was obtained from a study of T cells in women clearing cervical HPV infection. Germline trimming cut 2 bases from V and 5 bases from J; bases unmatched to any gene: 1. Per germline, CDR1 SGHDT and CDR2 YYEEEE. The CDR3 totals 13 residues. Here immunoSEQ multiplex PCR was the method, and the copy in TCRdb shows in-frame clones only, minus some. This repertoire includes just over 20,000 clones. Of note for this clone: The sequenced fragment ends 3 residues before the CDR3 boundary, so the rest is inferred from the germline J gene.

Material: blood buffy coat. This TCR came from a woman between 18 and 70 years old with a cervical HPV16 infection that either progressed to CIN3+ or cleared (not recorded which). J is TRBJ2-1 and V is TRBV5-6; TRBD2 aligns across 7 bases. The CDR3 DNA, read in part, is TGTGCCAGCAGCTTCGCGGGGGACAATGAG. Its translation: CASSFAGDNE. The CDR3 in full is CASSFAGDNEQFF.